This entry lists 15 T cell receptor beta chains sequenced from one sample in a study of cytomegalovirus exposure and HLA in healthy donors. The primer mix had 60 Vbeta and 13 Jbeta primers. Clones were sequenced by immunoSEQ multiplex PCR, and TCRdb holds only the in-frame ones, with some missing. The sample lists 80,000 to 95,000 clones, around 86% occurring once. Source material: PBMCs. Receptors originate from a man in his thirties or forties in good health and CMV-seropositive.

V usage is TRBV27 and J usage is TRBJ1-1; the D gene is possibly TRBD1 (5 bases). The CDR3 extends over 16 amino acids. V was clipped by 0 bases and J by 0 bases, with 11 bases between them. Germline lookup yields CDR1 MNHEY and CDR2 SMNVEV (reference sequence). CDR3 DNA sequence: TGTGCCAGCAGTTTATCTCTTCGGGGGATGAACACTGAAGCTTTCTTT. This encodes CASSLSLRGMNTEAFF.

For the CDR3, the DNA is TGTGCCTGGAACCAACTAGTAACCGGGCCCCAGCATTTT. Translating gives CAWNQLVTGPQHF. The rearrangement uses TRBV30 and TRBJ1-5; D uncertain. From germline, CDR1 is GTSNPN and CDR2 SVGIG (reference sequence). V lost 4 bases, J lost 9 bases, and 16 bases lay in between. This CDR3 has 13 residues.

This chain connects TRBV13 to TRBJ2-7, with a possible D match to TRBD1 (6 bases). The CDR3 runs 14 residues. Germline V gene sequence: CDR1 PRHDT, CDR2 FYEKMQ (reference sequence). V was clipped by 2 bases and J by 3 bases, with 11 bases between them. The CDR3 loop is CASSLRAGDYEQYF. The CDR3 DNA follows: TGTGCCAGCAGCTTAAGGGCAGGGGACTACGAGCAGTACTTC.

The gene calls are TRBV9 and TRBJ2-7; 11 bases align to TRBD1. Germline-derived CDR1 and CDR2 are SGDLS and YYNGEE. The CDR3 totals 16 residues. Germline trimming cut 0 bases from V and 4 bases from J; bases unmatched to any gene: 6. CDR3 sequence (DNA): TGTGCCAGCAGCGTAGGGACAGGGGGCTATTGGTACGAGCAGTACTTC. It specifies CASSVGTGGYWYEQYF.

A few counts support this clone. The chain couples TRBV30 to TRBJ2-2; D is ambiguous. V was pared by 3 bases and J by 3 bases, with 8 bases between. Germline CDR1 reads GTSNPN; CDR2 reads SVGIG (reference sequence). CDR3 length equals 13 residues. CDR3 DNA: TGTGCCTGGAGACCGGTCTACACCGGGGAGCTGTTTTTT. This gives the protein CAWRPVYTGELFF.

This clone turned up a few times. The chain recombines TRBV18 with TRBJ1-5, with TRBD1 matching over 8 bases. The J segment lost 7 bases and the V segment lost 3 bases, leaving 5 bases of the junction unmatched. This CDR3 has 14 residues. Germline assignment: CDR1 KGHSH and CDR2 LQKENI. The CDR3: CASSPGTGIQPQHF. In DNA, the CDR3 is TGTGCCAGCTCACCCGGGACAGGCATACAGCCCCAGCATTTT.

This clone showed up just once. CDR3 in amino acids: CASSLLQGSYNEQFF. The CDR3 DNA follows: TGCGCCAGCAGCCTACTACAAGGCTCCTACAATGAGCAGTTCTTC. V usage is TRBV10-1 and J usage is TRBJ2-1, with unresolved D. V gave up 6 bases and J gave up 0 bases, with 12 bases separating them. CDR1 is WNHNN, CDR2 SYGVQD, per germline (reference sequence). The CDR3 is made up of 15 amino acids.

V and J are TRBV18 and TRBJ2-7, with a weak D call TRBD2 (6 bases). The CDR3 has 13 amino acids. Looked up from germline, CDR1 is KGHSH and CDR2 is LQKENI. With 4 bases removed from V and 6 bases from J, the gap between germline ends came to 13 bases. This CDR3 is CASSQPTGGEQYF. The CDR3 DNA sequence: TGTGCCAGCTCACAACCAACCGGGGGCGAGCAGTACTTC.

The DNA of the CDR3 is TGTGCCAGTAGAAAGGAGCATTGGCGGGGCTACACCTTC. Its protein product is CASRKEHWRGYTF. The V call is TRBV19, the J call TRBJ1-2; D not resolved. Trimming left V 6 bases short and J 8 bases short, with 16 bases between. This CDR3 spans 13 amino acids. Germline lookup yields CDR1 LNHDA and CDR2 SQIVND (reference sequence).

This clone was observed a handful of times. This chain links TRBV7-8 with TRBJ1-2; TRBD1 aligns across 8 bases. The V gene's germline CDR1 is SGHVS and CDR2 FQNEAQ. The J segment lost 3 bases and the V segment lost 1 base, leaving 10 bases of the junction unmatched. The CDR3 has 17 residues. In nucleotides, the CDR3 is TGTGCCAGCAGCTTAGATATCGGGACAGGCGGATACTATGGCTACACCTTC. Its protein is CASSLDIGTGGYYGYTF.

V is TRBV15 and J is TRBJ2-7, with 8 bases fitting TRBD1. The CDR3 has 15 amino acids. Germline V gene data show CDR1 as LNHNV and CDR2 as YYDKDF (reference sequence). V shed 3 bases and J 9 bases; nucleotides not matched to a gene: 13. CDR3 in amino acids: CATSSPGTGRGRQYF. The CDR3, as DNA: TGTGCCACCAGCAGCCCCGGGACGGGCAGGGGGCGGCAGTACTTC.

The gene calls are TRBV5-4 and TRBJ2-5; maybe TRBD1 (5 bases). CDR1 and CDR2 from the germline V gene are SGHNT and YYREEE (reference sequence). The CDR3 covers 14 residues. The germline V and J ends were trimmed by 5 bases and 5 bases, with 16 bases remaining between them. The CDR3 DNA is TGTGCCAGCAGTTATTCAGGGAAATGGGAGACCCAGTACTTC. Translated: CASSYSGKWETQYF.

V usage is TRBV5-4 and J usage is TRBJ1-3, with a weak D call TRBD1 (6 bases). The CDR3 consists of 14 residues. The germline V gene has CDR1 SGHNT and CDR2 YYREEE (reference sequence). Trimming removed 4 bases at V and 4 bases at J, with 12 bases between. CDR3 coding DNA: TGTGCCAGCAGCCCAGGGGCGCAGGGAAACACCATATATTTT. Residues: CASSPGAQGNTIYF.

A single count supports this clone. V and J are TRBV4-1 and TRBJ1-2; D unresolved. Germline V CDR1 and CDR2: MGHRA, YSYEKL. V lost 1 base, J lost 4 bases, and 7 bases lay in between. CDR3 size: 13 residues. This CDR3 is CASSQGAAYGYTF. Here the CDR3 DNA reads TGCGCCAGCAGCCAAGGGGCAGCCTATGGCTACACCTTC.

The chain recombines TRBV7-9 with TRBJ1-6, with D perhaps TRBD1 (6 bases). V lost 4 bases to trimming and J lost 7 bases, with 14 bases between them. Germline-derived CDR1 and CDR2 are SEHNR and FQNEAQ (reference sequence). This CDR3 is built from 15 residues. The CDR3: CASSSRAQGNSPLHF. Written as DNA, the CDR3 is TGTGCCAGCAGCTCCCGGGCCCAGGGGAATTCACCCCTCCACTTT.